The sequence of this T cell receptor (beta chain) was determined in a study of cytomegalovirus exposure and HLA in healthy donors. Study-level results: Immune exposure information comprised only CMV serostatus. The CMV antigen specificity of three CMV-associated chains was confirmed through in vitro analysis. Association of a missense DCLRE1C variant with TCR beta V- and J-gene trimming was reported in a later analysis.

This cohort consisted of healthy bone marrow donors. The CDR3 length is 12 residues. From germline, CDR1 is SEHNR and CDR2 FQNEAQ (reference sequence). Note on this clone: Its antigen is unknown. The junction departs from the called germline gene at one end, perhaps through a read error.

The PCR ran on 60 Vbeta and 13 Jbeta primers. Measured with immunoSEQ multiplex PCR; TCRdb has only the in-frame clones, and not every one. Among around 200,000 clones listed, more than 65% were seen once. The sequence was obtained from a young woman in good health and CMV-seropositive. The chain uses TRBV7-9 and TRBJ1-1; 7 bases map to TRBD1. The sequenced material came from PBMCs. CDR3 bases: TGTTCCAGCAGCTGGGACAGCCTTGAAGCTTTCTTT. This sequence encodes CSSSWDSLEAFF.